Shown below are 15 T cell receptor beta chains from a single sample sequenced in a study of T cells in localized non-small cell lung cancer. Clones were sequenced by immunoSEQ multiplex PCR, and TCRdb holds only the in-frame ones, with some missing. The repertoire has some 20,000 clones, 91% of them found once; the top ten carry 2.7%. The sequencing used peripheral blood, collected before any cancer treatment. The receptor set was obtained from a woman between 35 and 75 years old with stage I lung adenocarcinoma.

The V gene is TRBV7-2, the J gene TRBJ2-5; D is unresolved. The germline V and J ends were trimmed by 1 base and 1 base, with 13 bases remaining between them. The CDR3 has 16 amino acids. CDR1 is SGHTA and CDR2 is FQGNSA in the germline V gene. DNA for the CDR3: TGTGCCAGCAGCTTAGAGCCGTACACCCGCCAAGAGACCCAGTACTTC. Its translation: CASSLEPYTRQETQYF.

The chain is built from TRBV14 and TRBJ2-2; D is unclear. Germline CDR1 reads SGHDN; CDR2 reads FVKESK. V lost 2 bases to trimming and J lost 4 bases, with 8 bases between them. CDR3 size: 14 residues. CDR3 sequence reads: CASSQIPSTGELFF. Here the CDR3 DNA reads TGTGCCAGCAGCCAAATACCGAGCACCGGGGAGCTGTTTTTT.

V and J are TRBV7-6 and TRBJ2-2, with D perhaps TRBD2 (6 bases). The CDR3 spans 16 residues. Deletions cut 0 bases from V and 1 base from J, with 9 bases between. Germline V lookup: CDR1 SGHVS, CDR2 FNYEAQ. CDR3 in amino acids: CASSLAAGGNTGELFF. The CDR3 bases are TGTGCCAGCAGCTTAGCGGCCGGGGGGAACACCGGGGAGCTGTTTTTT.

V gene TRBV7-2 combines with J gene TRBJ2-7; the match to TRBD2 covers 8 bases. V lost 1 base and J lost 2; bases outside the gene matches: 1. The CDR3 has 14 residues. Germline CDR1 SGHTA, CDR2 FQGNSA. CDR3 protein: CASSLEAGAYEQYF. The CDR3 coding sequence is TGTGCCAGCAGCTTAGAAGCGGGGGCCTACGAGCAGTACTTC. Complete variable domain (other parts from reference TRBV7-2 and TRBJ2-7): GAGVSQSPSNKVTEKGKDVELRCDPISGHTALYWYRQSLGQGLEFLIYFQGNSAPDKSGLPSDRFSAERTGGSVSTLTIQRTQQEDSAVYLCASSLEAGAYEQYFGPGTRLTVT.

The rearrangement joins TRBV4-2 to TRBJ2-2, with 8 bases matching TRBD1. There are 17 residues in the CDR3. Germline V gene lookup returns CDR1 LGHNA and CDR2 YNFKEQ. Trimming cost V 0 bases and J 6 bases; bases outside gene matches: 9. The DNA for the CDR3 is TGTGCCAGCAGCCAAGACCCAGGGGGCTATGTGTCCGGGGAGCTGTTTTTT. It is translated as CASSQDPGGYVSGELFF.

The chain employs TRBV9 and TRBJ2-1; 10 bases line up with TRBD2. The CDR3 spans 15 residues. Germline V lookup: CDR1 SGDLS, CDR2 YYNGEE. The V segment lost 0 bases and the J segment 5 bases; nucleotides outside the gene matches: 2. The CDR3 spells CASSVGGTSDNEQFF. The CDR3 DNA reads TGTGCCAGCAGCGTAGGAGGGACTAGCGACAATGAGCAGTTCTTC.

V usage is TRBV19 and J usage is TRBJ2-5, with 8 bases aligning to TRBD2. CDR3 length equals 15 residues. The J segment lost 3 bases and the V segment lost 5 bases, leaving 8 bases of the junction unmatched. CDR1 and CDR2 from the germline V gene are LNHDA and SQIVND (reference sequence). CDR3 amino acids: CASSQTSVRKETQYF. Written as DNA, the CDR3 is TGTGCCAGTAGTCAGACTAGCGTAAGGAAAGAGACCCAGTACTTC. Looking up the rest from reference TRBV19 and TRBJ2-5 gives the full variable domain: DGGITQSPKYLFRKEGQNVTLSCEQNLNHDAMYWYRQDPGQGLRLIYYSQIVNDFQKGDIAEGYSVSREKKESFPLTVTSAQKNPTAFYLCASSQTSVRKETQYFGPGTRLLVL.

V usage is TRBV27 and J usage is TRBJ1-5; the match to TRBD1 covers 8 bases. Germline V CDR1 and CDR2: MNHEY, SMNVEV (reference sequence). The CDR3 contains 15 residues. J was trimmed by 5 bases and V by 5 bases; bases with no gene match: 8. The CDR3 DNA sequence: TGTGCCAGCAGTACCTGGACAGGGAAGGATCAGCCCCAGCATTTT. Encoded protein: CASSTWTGKDQPQHF.

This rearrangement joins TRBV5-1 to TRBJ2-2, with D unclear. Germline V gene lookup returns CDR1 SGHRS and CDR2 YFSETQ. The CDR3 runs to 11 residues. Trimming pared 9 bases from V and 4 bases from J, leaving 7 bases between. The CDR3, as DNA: TGCGCCACTTCGGGCACCGGGGAGCTGTTTTTT. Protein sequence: CATSGTGELFF.

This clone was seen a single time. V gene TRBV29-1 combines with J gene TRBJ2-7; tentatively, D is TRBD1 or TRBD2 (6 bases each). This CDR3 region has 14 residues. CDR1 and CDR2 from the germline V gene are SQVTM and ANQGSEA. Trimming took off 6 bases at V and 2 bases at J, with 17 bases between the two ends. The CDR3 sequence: CSVAGHLKPYEQYF. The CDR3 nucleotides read TGCAGCGTGGCGGGACACCTCAAACCCTACGAGCAGTACTTC.

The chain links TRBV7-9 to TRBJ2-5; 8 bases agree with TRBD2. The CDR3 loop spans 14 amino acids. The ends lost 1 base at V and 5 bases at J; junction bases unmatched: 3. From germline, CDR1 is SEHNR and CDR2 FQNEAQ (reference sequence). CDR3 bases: TGTGCCAGCAGCTTAGAGGGACTAGGGGAGACCCAGTACTTC. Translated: CASSLEGLGETQYF. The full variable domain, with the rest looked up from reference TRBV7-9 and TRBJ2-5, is DTGVSQNPRHKITKRGQNVTFRCDPISEHNRLYWYRQTLGQGPEFLTYFQNEAQLEKSRLLSDRFSAERPKGSFSTLEIQRTEQGDSAMYLCASSLEGLGETQYFGPGTRLLVL.

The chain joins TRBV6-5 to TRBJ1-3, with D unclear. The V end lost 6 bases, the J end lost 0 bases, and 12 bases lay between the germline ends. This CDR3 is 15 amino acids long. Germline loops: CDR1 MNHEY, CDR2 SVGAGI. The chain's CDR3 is CASRLQSSSGNTIYF. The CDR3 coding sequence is TGTGCCAGCAGGTTACAGTCCAGCTCTGGAAACACCATATATTTT.

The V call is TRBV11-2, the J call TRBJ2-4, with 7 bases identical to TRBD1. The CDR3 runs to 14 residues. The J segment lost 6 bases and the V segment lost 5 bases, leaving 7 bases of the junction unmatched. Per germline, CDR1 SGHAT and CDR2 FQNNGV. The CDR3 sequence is CASSPPGTANIQYF. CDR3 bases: TGTGCCAGCAGCCCTCCCGGGACAGCAAACATTCAGTACTTC. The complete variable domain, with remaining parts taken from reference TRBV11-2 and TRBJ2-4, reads EAGVAQSPRYKIIEKRQSVAFWCNPISGHATLYWYQQILGQGPKLLIQFQNNGVVDDSQLPKDRFSAERLKGVDSTLKIQPAKLEDSAVYLCASSPPGTANIQYFGAGTRLSVL.

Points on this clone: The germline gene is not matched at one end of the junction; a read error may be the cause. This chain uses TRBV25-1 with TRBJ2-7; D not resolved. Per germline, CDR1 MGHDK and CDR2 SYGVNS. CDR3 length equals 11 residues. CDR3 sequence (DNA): TGTGCCAGCAGTGATTCGTGGGTTGTCGGATTC. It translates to CASSDSWVVGF.

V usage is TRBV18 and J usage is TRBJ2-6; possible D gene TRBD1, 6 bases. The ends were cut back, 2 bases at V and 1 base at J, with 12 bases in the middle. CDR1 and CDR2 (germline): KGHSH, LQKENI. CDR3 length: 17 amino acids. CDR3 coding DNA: TGTGCCAGCTCACCAGGGCAGGGGCAATCTGGGGCCAACGTCCTGACTTTC. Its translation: CASSPGQGQSGANVLTF.